The 11 T cell receptor beta chains below all came from one sample that was sequenced in a study of blood T cell repertoires in COVID-19. Assay used: immunoSEQ multiplex PCR; TCRdb lists only in-frame clones, some missing. Of 1,200 to 1,500 clones listed, roughly 93% are singletons. The sample was peripheral blood. Receptors were obtained from a human donor in a cohort sampled during active COVID-19.

The chain combines TRBV11-3 with TRBJ2-1; D is uncertain. The CDR3 extends over 13 amino acids. The V end was cut by 2 bases, the J end by 10 bases, with 12 bases between. The V gene's germline CDR1 is SGHNT and CDR2 YENEEA. The CDR3 sequence is CASSLTPRREQFF. As DNA, the CDR3 is TGTGCCAGCAGCTTAACTCCCAGGCGCGAGCAGTTCTTC.

This chain joins TRBV6-5 and TRBJ1-2; the match to TRBD1 covers 7 bases. This CDR3 has 14 amino acids. Trimming at V came to 4 bases and at J to 6 bases, leaving 8 bases not matched to a gene. The germline V gene encodes CDR1 MNHEY and CDR2 SVGAGI. The CDR3 coding sequence is TGTGCCAGCAGTTCAACAGGGGCATGGAATGGCTACACCTTC. It encodes CASSSTGAWNGYTF.

The J gene is TRBJ2-7, the V gene TRBV15, with D perhaps matching TRBD1 (6 bases). The CDR3 has 16 amino acids. Trimming cost V 0 bases and J 1 base, with 13 bases left between them. CDR1 and CDR2 (germline): LNHNV, YYDKDF (reference sequence). DNA of the CDR3: TGTGCCACCAGCAGAGACGGGACACGGGGATCCTACGAGCAGTACTTC. Protein: CATSRDGTRGSYEQYF.

The chain recombines TRBV5-1 with TRBJ2-3; 7 bases align to TRBD2. This CDR3 is built from 16 residues. J was trimmed by 2 bases and V by 6 bases; bases with no gene match: 12. Germline V lookup: CDR1 SGHRS, CDR2 YFSETQ. CDR3 coding DNA: TGCGCCAGCACCGGTTGGACTAGAAGTTCCACAGATACGCAGTATTTT. Residues: CASTGWTRSSTDTQYF.

Details on this clone: One junction end disagrees with the germline gene, perhaps due to a read error. The V and J genes are TRBV6-6 and TRBJ2-3, with 7 bases matching TRBD2. Per germline, CDR1 MNHNY and CDR2 SVGAGI (reference sequence). The CDR3 contains 14 residues. The CDR3 region is CASQKRGSTDAQYF. The CDR3 bases are TGTGCCAGCCAAAAGCGGGGATCCACAGATGCGCAGTATTTT.

The rearrangement links TRBV20-1 to TRBJ1-5, with 8 bases identical to TRBD1. The CDR3 spans 16 residues. Germline CDR1 reads DFQATT; CDR2 reads SNEGSKA (reference sequence). With V trimmed by 3 bases and J by 3 bases, 10 bases remained unmatched. CDR3 sequence reads: CSASRKTGEHNQPQHF. The DNA of the CDR3 is TGCAGTGCTAGTAGAAAGACAGGGGAGCACAATCAGCCCCAGCATTTT.

The chain is built from TRBV7-2 and TRBJ2-5; 13 nucleotides match TRBD2. Germline assignment: CDR1 SGHTA and CDR2 FQGNSA. The V segment lost 2 bases and the J segment 2 bases; nucleotides outside the gene matches: 2. This CDR3 is 16 amino acids long. The chain's CDR3 is CASSLQTSGGQETQYF. The CDR3 DNA sequence: TGTGCCAGCAGCTTACAGACTAGCGGGGGGCAAGAGACCCAGTACTTC.

This clone was detected once. The rearrangement joins TRBV15 to TRBJ2-7; 7 bases are a match to TRBD2. This CDR3 has 16 amino acids. Looked up from germline, CDR1 is LNHNV and CDR2 is YYDKDF (reference sequence). V shed 3 bases, J shed 0 bases, and the junction held 8 bases outside the gene matches. CDR3 in amino acids: CATSREPAGVSYEQYF. The CDR3 bases are TGTGCCACCAGCAGGGAACCGGCGGGGGTCTCCTACGAGCAGTACTTC.

The V gene is TRBV6-5, the J gene TRBJ2-7, with D possibly TRBD1 on 6 matching bases. CDR1 and CDR2 (germline): MNHEY, SVGAGI. V lost 7 bases and J 3 bases, leaving 16 bases between the germline ends. The length of the CDR3 is 14 residues. CDR3 nucleotides: TGTGCCAGCAAACCGGGACACTTGTTCTACGAGCAGTACTTC. Translation gives CASKPGHLFYEQYF.

This clone appeared a few times. The rearrangement joins TRBV4-3 to TRBJ1-4; the D gene is possibly TRBD1 (5 bases). The CDR3 loop spans 19 amino acids. The V gene's germline CDR1 is LGHNA and CDR2 YSLEER. Trimming removed 2 bases at V and 8 bases at J, with 27 bases between. In nucleotides, the CDR3 is TGCGCCAGCAGCCAAAAGGGCCCCCATTCTCCGGGGGACGCGGAAAAACTGTTTTTT. The encoded protein is CASSQKGPHSPGDAEKLFF.

This clone was seen once. The V and J genes are TRBV5-1 and TRBJ2-7, with TRBD2 as a possible D gene (6 bases). From germline, CDR1 is SGHRS and CDR2 YFSETQ. The germline V and J ends were trimmed by 4 bases and 3 bases, with 11 bases remaining between them. CDR3 size: 13 residues. CDR3 in DNA: TGCGCCAGCAGCCCAGTGGGGGGCTACGAGCAGTACTTC. This sequence encodes CASSPVGGYEQYF. The whole variable domain, remainder taken from reference TRBV5-1 and TRBJ2-7, is KAGVTQTPRYLIKTRGQQVTLSCSPISGHRSVSWYQQTPGQGLQFLFEYFSETQRNKGNFPGRFSGRQFSNSRSEMNVSTLELGDSALYLCASSPVGGYEQYFGPGTRLTVT.